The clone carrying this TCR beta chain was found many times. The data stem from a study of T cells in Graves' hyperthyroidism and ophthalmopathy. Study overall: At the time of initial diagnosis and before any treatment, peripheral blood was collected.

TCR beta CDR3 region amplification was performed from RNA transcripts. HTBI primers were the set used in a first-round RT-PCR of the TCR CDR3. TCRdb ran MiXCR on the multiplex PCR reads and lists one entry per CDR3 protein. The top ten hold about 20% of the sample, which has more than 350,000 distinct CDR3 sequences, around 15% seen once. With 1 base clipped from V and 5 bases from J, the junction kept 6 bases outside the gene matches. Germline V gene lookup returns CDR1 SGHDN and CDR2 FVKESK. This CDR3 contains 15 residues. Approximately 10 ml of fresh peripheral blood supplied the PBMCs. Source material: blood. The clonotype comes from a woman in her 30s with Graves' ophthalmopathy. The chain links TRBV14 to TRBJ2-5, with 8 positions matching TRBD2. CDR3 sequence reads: CASSQAGLARETQYF. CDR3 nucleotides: TGTGCCAGCAGCCAAGCTGGACTAGCTCGGGAGACCCAGTACTTC. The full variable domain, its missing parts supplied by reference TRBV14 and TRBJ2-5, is EAGVTQFPSHSVIEKGQTVTLRCDPISGHDNLYWYRRVMGKEIKFLLHFVKESKQDESGMPNNRFLAERTGGTYSTLKVQPAELEDSGVYFCASSQAGLARETQYFGPGTRLLVL.